The rows below give T cell receptor beta chains drawn from one sample of a study of identical twins. TCRdb re-derived calls from the 5' RACE reads in MiXCR, one entry per CDR3 protein. The data show over 200,000 distinct CDR3 sequences, roughly 9.4% seen once. Sample: memory (CD45RO+) T cells sorted from blood. These receptors all stem from a woman between 18 and 30 years old in good health. Both conserved end residues are part of each CDR3. The D gene is left open where the match is weak. For some rows the clone size is stated as once, few or many, or as a class when expanded; others skip it.

cdr3_nt cdr3_aa j_call clone_size v_call d_call
TGCAGTGCGGGCGGGGGGGGGTACCCAGATACGCAGTATTTT CSAGGGGYPDTQYF TRBJ2-3 many TRBV20-1 TRBD2
TGTGCCACCAGCAGACCCCTTGGGACTAGCGGGGGGCATCCAGATACGCAGTATTTT CATSRPLGTSGGHPDTQYF TRBJ2-3 NA TRBV15 TRBD2
TGTGCCAGCAGAACCAACTACGAGCAGTACTTC CASRTNYEQYF TRBJ2-7 NA TRBV6-2/TRBV6-3 NA
TGTGCCAGCAGCAAATGGCGGGGGTACTTC CASSKWRGYF TRBJ2-7 NA TRBV21-1 NA
TGTGCCAGCTCACCTGAGGAAGATACGCAGTATTTT CASSPEEDTQYF TRBJ2-3 NA TRBV18 NA
TGTGCCAGCAGCCGGACTCTTGACTCCTACGAGCAGTACTTC CASSRTLDSYEQYF TRBJ2-7 few TRBV6-1 NA
TGTGCCAGCAGTTCCCTGGTGGAATATGGCTACACCTTC CASSSLVEYGYTF TRBJ1-2 few TRBV2 NA
TGTGCCACCAGTCTCCTCTCCAGGGGACTCTACAATGAGCAGTTCTTC CATSLLSRGLYNEQFF TRBJ2-1 many TRBV24-1 NA
TGTGCCAGCTTAGGAGGTTTTACCGCGAACACCGGGGAGCTGTTTTTT CASLGGFTANTGELFF TRBJ2-2 NA TRBV11-2 NA
TGCAGCGTTCGTTCAACTAATGAAAAACTGTTTTTT CSVRSTNEKLFF TRBJ1-4 many TRBV29-1 NA
TGCGCCAGCAGCTTAGAGGGTTTGGCCTACGAGCAGTACTTC CASSLEGLAYEQYF TRBJ2-7 NA TRBV5-1 NA
TGTGCCAGCAGCTTAACGAGGGGCTACAATTCACCCCTCCACTTT CASSLTRGYNSPLHF TRBJ1-6 NA TRBV7-3 NA
TGCAGTGCCCCCGGGAGGGGGCGAGACGAGCAGTACTTC CSAPGRGRDEQYF TRBJ2-7 NA TRBV20-1 NA
TGTGCCACAATACCGGGACAGGGGGCTTATGGGGGCTACACCTTC CATIPGQGAYGGYTF TRBJ1-2 many TRBV6-1 TRBD1
TGTGCCAGCTCACCACAAAGGGACGGCGCTGAAGCTTTCTTT CASSPQRDGAEAFF TRBJ1-1 few TRBV18 NA
TGCAGTGCTGGAGGGACAGGGAGCACAGATACGCAGTATTTT CSAGGTGSTDTQYF TRBJ2-3 NA TRBV20-1 TRBD1
TGTGCCAGCAGCCGTCAAGGGACCTACGAGCAGTACTTC CASSRQGTYEQYF TRBJ2-7 NA TRBV7-9 NA
TGTGCCAGCAGCGGCCGACAGGGGAATCAGCCCCAGCATTTT CASSGRQGNQPQHF TRBJ1-5 few TRBV7-2 TRBD1
TGTGCCACCAGTAACAGGGATAATGAAAAACTGTTTTTT CATSNRDNEKLFF TRBJ1-4 NA TRBV15 NA
TGCGCCAGCAGCGATCAACCGGAAAACCTAGATGAGCAGTTCTTC CASSDQPENLDEQFF TRBJ2-1 few TRBV5-1 NA
TGTGCCAGCATCACGAGGGACAGCTTAGTTGGGACTGAAGCTTTCTTT CASITRDSLVGTEAFF TRBJ1-1 NA TRBV2 TRBD1
TGCAGCGTGGGAGTCAATGAGCAGTTCTTC CSVGVNEQFF TRBJ2-1 NA TRBV29-1 NA
TGTGCCAGCAGCGAAGCATTCGAGGGCTACACCTTC CASSEAFEGYTF TRBJ1-2 few TRBV7-2 NA
TGTGCCAGCAGCGAGTATCCGACAGGGAAGGGATTAAGGAACACTGAAGCTTTCTTT CASSEYPTGKGLRNTEAFF TRBJ1-1 few TRBV7-3 TRBD1
TGTGCCAGCAGCTTAATGGGGACAGGGAACACTGAAGCTTTCTTT CASSLMGTGNTEAFF TRBJ1-1 few TRBV7-8 TRBD1
TGTGCCAGCAGTTTTTACGGGGAGCAGTTCTTC CASSFYGEQFF TRBJ2-1 many TRBV12-3/TRBV12-4 NA